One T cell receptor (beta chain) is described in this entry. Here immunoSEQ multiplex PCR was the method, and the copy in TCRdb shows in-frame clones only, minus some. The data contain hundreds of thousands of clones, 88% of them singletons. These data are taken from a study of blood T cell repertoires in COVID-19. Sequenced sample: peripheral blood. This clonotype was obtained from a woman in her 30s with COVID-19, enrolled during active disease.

Here the CDR3 reads CASSATGLAGGWDTQYF. In nucleotides, the CDR3 is TGTGCCAGCAGTGCCACCGGACTAGCGGGAGGATGGGATACGCAGTATTTT. The chain uses TRBV6-2 or TRBV6-3 and TRBJ2-3, with 14 positions matching TRBD2. The CDR3 extends over 17 amino acids. V lost 5 bases to trimming and J lost 6 bases; unmatched junction nucleotides: 10. CDR1 is MNHEY and CDR2 is SVGEGT in the germline V gene.